This T cell receptor beta chain was observed in a study of blood T cell repertoires in COVID-19. Study at large: Acute-phase and convalescent COVID-19 samples originated in the United States, Italy and Spain. The analysed material was cDNA or gDNA that came from T cells, B-cell-depleted T cells, or PBMCs.

Per the original data handling: Using reference gene primer amplification, nucleated cell counts were estimated. Measured with immunoSEQ multiplex PCR; TCRdb has only the in-frame clones, and not every one. V, J and clone size were drawn from that table, and D and trimming were deduced from the DNA. Of over 35,000 clones listed, nearly 70% were seen once; the top ten hold approximately 6.2%. CDR3 size: 12 residues. V was pared by 11 bases and J by 8 bases, with 15 bases between. The germline V gene has CDR1 SEHNR and CDR2 FQNEAQ (reference sequence). The receptor's source is a man older than 75 with acute or convalescent COVID-19. The chain recombines TRBV7-9 with TRBJ1-4, with TRBD1 as a possible D gene (5 bases). The sequenced material came from peripheral blood. CDR3: CAHGGEGEKLFF. The CDR3 coding sequence is TGTGCCCACGGGGGAGAAGGGGAAAAACTGTTTTTT.